What follows are 32 T cell receptor beta chains derived from one specimen sequenced in a study of cytomegalovirus exposure and HLA in healthy donors (dated by TCRdb to the late 2010s). Library preparation used the immunoSEQ multiplex PCR assay. The multiplex PCR relied on a mix of 60 forward primers for TCR Vbeta segments and 13 reverse primers for TCR Jbeta segments. TCRdb carries this immuneACCESS record with in-frame sequences only. Its versions omit some clonotypes, under half of them owing to an unresolved V gene in the studies checked, with the rest unexplained. The sample table records about 100,000 clones; around 75% of these occur just once. Jointly, the top ten make up over 4% of the sample. What was sequenced was PBMCs. The receptors stem from a woman under 30 in good health and CMV-seropositive.

The V gene is TRBV14, the J gene TRBJ2-4; 7 nucleotides align to TRBD2. CDR3 length: 17 amino acids. Per the germline V gene, CDR1 is SGHDN and CDR2 is FVKESK. V was clipped by 1 base and J by 0 bases; unmatched bases: 6. DNA for the CDR3: TGTGCCAGCAGCCAAGGGAGACTAGCCCTAGCCAAAAACATTCAGTACTTC. Its protein is CASSQGRLALAKNIQYF.

This chain uses TRBV5-1 with TRBJ2-1; a weak D match, TRBD2 (6 bases). Germline CDR1 SGHRS, CDR2 YFSETQ. CDR3 length: 14 amino acids. Trimming took 4 bases from V and 4 from J, leaving 12 bases between them. This chain's CDR3 is CASSPRDSYNEQFF. The CDR3 DNA reads as TGCGCCAGCAGCCCCCGGGACTCATACAATGAGCAGTTCTTC.

The CDR3 loop reads CASSPYGGSSYNEQFF. The CDR3 DNA reads TGTGCCAGCAGCCCCTATGGGGGGAGCTCCTACAATGAGCAGTTCTTC. The V gene is TRBV7-8, the J gene TRBJ2-1; possible D gene TRBD2, 6 bases. Germline V lookup: CDR1 SGHVS, CDR2 FQNEAQ. V lost 5 bases, J lost 0 bases, and 14 bases lay in between. CDR3 length: 16 amino acids.

This clone was seen only a few times. The chain combines TRBV2 with TRBJ1-5, with D hard to call. Germline-derived CDR1 and CDR2 are SNHLY and FYNNEI. The CDR3 runs to 13 residues. Between the trimmed V and J ends, which lost 3 bases and 10 bases, there was a span of 13 bases. The CDR3 region has the DNA TGTGCCAGCAGTGAGGAGTTGCGGACTCCCCAGCATTTT. Translating gives CASSEELRTPQHF.

The CDR3 loop is CASTPLWENNEQFF. In DNA, the CDR3 is TGTGCCAGCACCCCTTTATGGGAGAACAATGAGCAGTTCTTC. This chain uses TRBV11-2 with TRBJ2-1; perhaps TRBD2 as D (5 bases). The ends were cut back, 7 bases at V and 5 bases at J, with 15 bases in the middle. CDR3 size: 14 residues. Germline CDR1 is SGHAT and CDR2 is FQNNGV.

The chain links TRBV19 to TRBJ2-5, with 11 bases aligning to TRBD2. Trimming took 9 bases from V and 1 from J; bases not matched to a gene: 1. The CDR3 is 13 amino acids. Germline V gene lookup returns CDR1 LNHDA and CDR2 SQIVND (reference sequence). CDR3 bases: TGTGCCAGCGGGACTAGCGGCCAAGAGACCCAGTACTTC. Amino acids: CASGTSGQETQYF.

The genes are TRBV7-2 and TRBJ2-7; 11 nucleotides align to TRBD2. J was trimmed by 4 bases and V by 2 bases; bases with no gene match: 10. The CDR3 is 17 residues long. The germline gives CDR1 SGHTA, CDR2 FQGNSA. The CDR3 region is CASSLQLRTSGYYEQYF. The CDR3 DNA reads TGTGCCAGCAGCTTACAGCTCCGGACTAGCGGGTATTACGAGCAGTACTTC. The full variable domain, rest sourced from reference TRBV7-2 and TRBJ2-7, is GAGVSQSPSNKVTEKGKDVELRCDPISGHTALYWYRQSLGQGLEFLIYFQGNSAPDKSGLPSDRFSAERTGGSVSTLTIQRTQQEDSAVYLCASSLQLRTSGYYEQYFGPGTRLTVT.

The gene calls are TRBV30 and TRBJ1-5; a weak D match, TRBD1 (5 bases). CDR1 and CDR2 (germline): GTSNPN, SVGIG (reference sequence). The CDR3 totals 14 residues. V gave up 5 bases and J gave up 3 bases, with 14 bases separating them. This CDR3 reads CAWEHGGVNQPQHF. CDR3 DNA: TGTGCCTGGGAACATGGGGGGGTCAATCAGCCCCAGCATTTT.

The chain recombines TRBV27 with TRBJ2-7, with 10 bases identical to TRBD1. Germline CDR1 reads MNHEY; CDR2 reads SMNVEV (reference sequence). The CDR3 has 15 residues. The trim removed 4 bases at V and 2 bases at J, leaving 5 bases unmatched. CDR3 sequence (DNA): TGTGCCAGCAGTTCCCAGACAGGGGGCCCCTACGAGCAGTACTTC. It encodes CASSSQTGGPYEQYF.

V gene TRBV11-3 combines with J gene TRBJ1-3, with D possibly TRBD1 on 6 matching bases. Germline CDR1 reads SGHNT; CDR2 reads YENEEA. The CDR3 covers 15 residues. The germline V and J ends were trimmed by 1 base and 2 bases, with 9 bases remaining between them. CDR3 nucleotide sequence: TGTGCCAGCAGCTTAGTTGGGACACCTGGAAACACCATATATTTT. Translated: CASSLVGTPGNTIYF.

The V and J genes are TRBV7-9 and TRBJ1-1, with no clear D. V dropped 2 bases and J dropped 0 bases, with 16 bases sitting between them. Germline V gives CDR1 SEHNR, CDR2 FQNEAQ (reference sequence). The CDR3 totals 17 residues. The CDR3 reads CASSLLVGATVNTEAFF. The CDR3 DNA reads TGTGCCAGCAGCTTATTAGTGGGAGCAACCGTGAACACTGAAGCTTTCTTT. The whole variable domain, remainder taken from reference TRBV7-9 and TRBJ1-1, is DTGVSQNPRHKITKRGQNVTFRCDPISEHNRLYWYRQTLGQGPEFLTYFQNEAQLEKSRLLSDRFSAERPKGSFSTLEIQRTEQGDSAMYLCASSLLVGATVNTEAFFGQGTRLTVV.

The rearrangement uses TRBV7-9 and TRBJ2-1; 9 nucleotides agree with TRBD1. Germline values: CDR1 SEHNR, CDR2 FQNEAQ (reference sequence). V gave up 5 bases and J gave up 3 bases; unmatched junction bases: 5. This CDR3 region has 15 residues. CDR3 coding DNA: TGTGCCAGCAGCCAACAGGGGGCTGTCTACAATGAGCAGTTCTTC. Translated, it gives CASSQQGAVYNEQFF.

The rearrangement uses TRBV7-2 and TRBJ2-7, with D tentatively TRBD1 (5 bases). Germline V gene lookup returns CDR1 SGHTA and CDR2 FQGNSA. Trimming stripped 5 bases from V and 3 bases from J, with 14 bases between. The CDR3 has 14 residues. CDR3 nucleotide sequence: TGTGCCAGCAGCCCACCTAGGGGATTCTACGAGCAGTACTTC. Amino acids: CASSPPRGFYEQYF. The whole variable domain, filled in from reference TRBV7-2 and TRBJ2-7, reads GAGVSQSPSNKVTEKGKDVELRCDPISGHTALYWYRQSLGQGLEFLIYFQGNSAPDKSGLPSDRFSAERTGGSVSTLTIQRTQQEDSAVYLCASSPPRGFYEQYFGPGTRLTVT.

The chain uses TRBV6-1 and TRBJ2-1; a weak D match, TRBD1 (6 bases). CDR3 length: 15 amino acids. Germline CDR1 is MNHNS and CDR2 is SASEGT. V lost 6 bases to trimming and J lost 4 bases, with 16 bases between them. CDR3 DNA: TGTGCCAGCAGATTAAACCGGGACATATACAATGAGCAGTTCTTC. As protein: CASRLNRDIYNEQFF.

The rearrangement joins TRBV7-2 to TRBJ2-3; 7 bases align to TRBD2. Trimming at V came to 1 base and at J to 6 bases, leaving 10 bases not matched to a gene. Germline loops: CDR1 SGHTA, CDR2 FQGNSA. The CDR3 covers 16 residues. CDR3 sequence (DNA): TGTGCCAGCAGCTTAGAAGCCAGCGGGACGTCTGATACGCAGTATTTT. Protein sequence: CASSLEASGTSDTQYF. Full variable domain (rest looked up from reference TRBV7-2 and TRBJ2-3): GAGVSQSPSNKVTEKGKDVELRCDPISGHTALYWYRQSLGQGLEFLIYFQGNSAPDKSGLPSDRFSAERTGGSVSTLTIQRTQQEDSAVYLCASSLEASGTSDTQYFGPGTRLTVL.

The chain recombines TRBV7-9 with TRBJ2-1, with 12 bases aligning to TRBD2. Germline V gives CDR1 SEHNR, CDR2 FQNEAQ (reference sequence). V lost 2 bases, J lost 6 bases, and 8 bases stayed unmatched. The CDR3 contains 17 residues. For the CDR3, the DNA is TGTGCCAGCAGCTTATGGAGTCTAGCGGGAGGGGGCAATGAGCAGTTCTTC. Translated: CASSLWSLAGGGNEQFF.

This clone was observed a single time. V gene TRBV6-1 combines with J gene TRBJ1-2; D gene uncertain. Germline V gives CDR1 MNHNS, CDR2 SASEGT. This CDR3 contains 11 residues. The germline V and J ends were trimmed by 8 bases and 4 bases, with 8 bases remaining between them. CDR3 sequence reads: CASSGPYGYTF. The CDR3 bases are TGTGCCAGCTCAGGCCCCTATGGCTACACCTTC.

The V and J genes are TRBV28 and TRBJ1-2; no definite D call. This CDR3 has 15 residues. The germline gives CDR1 MDHEN, CDR2 SYDVKM. Trimming removed 3 bases from V and 4 bases from J, with 15 bases in between. The CDR3 here is CASSFSLLSGYGYTF. The CDR3 bases are TGTGCCAGCAGTTTTTCCCTACTCAGCGGCTATGGCTACACCTTC.

The chain joins TRBV30 to TRBJ2-7; 8 bases align to TRBD2. With V trimmed by 0 bases and J by 5 bases, 12 bases remained unmatched. The CDR3 length is 16 residues. Germline CDR1 is GTSNPN and CDR2 is SVGIG (reference sequence). The CDR3 region is CAWSVLGSGASNEQYF. DNA for the CDR3: TGTGCCTGGAGTGTTTTAGGTAGCGGGGCCTCTAACGAGCAGTACTTC.

The chain employs TRBV29-1 and TRBJ2-1; a weak D match, TRBD2 (6 bases). The V end lost 1 base, the J end lost 12 bases, and 13 bases lay between the germline ends. The germline V gene encodes CDR1 SQVTM and CDR2 ANQGSEA. The CDR3 consists of 12 residues. DNA for the CDR3: TGCAGCGTTGAAGGACTAGTTTTGGTGCAGTTCTTC. Protein sequence: CSVEGLVLVQFF.

This sequence joins TRBV7-6 and TRBJ2-7, with D perhaps TRBD1 (6 bases). The CDR3 has 12 residues. The germline V gene has CDR1 SGHVS and CDR2 FNYEAQ. Trimming shortened V by 5 bases and J by 4 bases, and 9 bases separated the two germline ends. The CDR3 loop is CASSMGAYEQYF. CDR3 in DNA: TGTGCCAGCAGCATGGGGGCATACGAGCAGTACTTC.

V and J are TRBV5-1 and TRBJ1-2; 7 bases match TRBD1. This CDR3 has 13 amino acids. Looked up from germline, CDR1 is SGHRS and CDR2 is YFSETQ. Trimming removed 3 bases from V and 2 bases from J; junction bases left unmatched: 1. This CDR3 is CASSWGQNYGYTF. DNA of the CDR3: TGCGCCAGCAGCTGGGGACAGAACTATGGCTACACCTTC.

V gene TRBV28 combines with J gene TRBJ2-7; TRBD1 aligns across 9 bases. Germline CDR1 MDHEN, CDR2 SYDVKM. This CDR3 has 15 residues. V shed 4 bases and J 3 bases; nucleotides not matched to a gene: 7. This CDR3 is CASSSPQGAGYEQYF. DNA of the CDR3: TGTGCCAGCAGTTCGCCACAGGGGGCTGGCTACGAGCAGTACTTC.

The V gene is TRBV18, the J gene TRBJ2-3; tentatively, D is TRBD2 (5 bases). Germline V lookup: CDR1 KGHSH, CDR2 LQKENI. The CDR3 extends over 18 amino acids. Trimming left V 4 bases short and J 6 bases short, with 26 bases between. The CDR3 DNA sequence: TGTGCCAGCTCACTCGGCCCTCCCATGGTTGGTGGCGGGGATACGCAGTATTTT. Protein: CASSLGPPMVGGGDTQYF.

The sample holds a few counts of this clone. CDR3 sequence: CATSRVRGGGKDTGELFF. The CDR3 region has the DNA TGTGCCACCAGCAGAGTCAGAGGGGGGGGAAAGGACACCGGGGAGCTGTTTTTT. The rearrangement links TRBV15 to TRBJ2-2; tentatively, D is TRBD2 (7 bases). In germline, CDR1 is LNHNV, CDR2 YYDKDF (reference sequence). CDR3 length equals 18 residues. V was pared by 1 base and J by 3 bases, with 18 bases between.

This chain links TRBV7-3 with TRBJ2-6, with 7 bases fitting TRBD1. The CDR3 loop spans 16 amino acids. Germline lookup yields CDR1 SGHTA and CDR2 FQGTGA. V shed 5 bases and J 2 bases; nucleotides not matched to a gene: 6. The CDR3 region has the DNA TGTGCCAGCAGCGTTCCGACAGGGACTGGGGCCAACGTCCTGACTTTC. It yields the protein CASSVPTGTGANVLTF.

About this clone: Within the sample, other DNA sequences also encode this same CDR3. The chain links TRBV6-4 to TRBJ2-1; 7 bases are shared with TRBD2. Germline V gene sequence: CDR1 MRHNA, CDR2 SNTAGT. V was pared by 0 bases and J by 7 bases, with 9 bases of the junction left unmatched. This CDR3 is built from 16 residues. CDR3 residues: CASSDSGSGKANEQFF. CDR3 DNA: TGTGCCAGCAGTGACTCGGGCAGCGGGAAGGCGAATGAGCAGTTCTTC.

This clone was observed a few times. The chain employs TRBV5-1 and TRBJ1-4, with D perhaps matching TRBD1 (5 bases). This CDR3 contains 14 residues. CDR1 and CDR2 (germline): SGHRS, YFSETQ. V was cut by 0 bases and J by 5 bases, with 8 bases left in between. This CDR3 is CASSLGQMNEKLFF. The CDR3 coding sequence is TGCGCCAGCAGCTTGGGACAGATGAATGAAAAACTGTTTTTT.

The genes are TRBV27 and TRBJ2-7; no clear D gene. Germline V CDR1 and CDR2: MNHEY, SMNVEV (reference sequence). There are 11 residues in the CDR3. V was clipped by 6 bases and J by 2 bases, with 5 bases between them. The CDR3 is CASRSPYEQYF. CDR3 DNA sequence: TGTGCCAGCAGAAGCCCCTACGAGCAGTACTTC.

The rearrangement joins TRBV7-9 to TRBJ2-2, with 10 positions matching TRBD1. The junction had 2 bases not matched to a gene; V was cut back by 3 bases and J by 4 bases. The CDR3 is 15 amino acids. Germline CDR1 SEHNR, CDR2 FQNEAQ (reference sequence). CDR3 residues: CASSFRDRGTGELFF. The CDR3 bases are TGTGCCAGCAGCTTCCGGGACAGGGGCACCGGGGAGCTGTTTTTT. Full variable domain (remainder filled in from reference TRBV7-9 and TRBJ2-2): DTGVSQNPRHKITKRGQNVTFRCDPISEHNRLYWYRQTLGQGPEFLTYFQNEAQLEKSRLLSDRFSAERPKGSFSTLEIQRTEQGDSAMYLCASSFRDRGTGELFFGEGSRLTVL.

The J gene is TRBJ1-4, the V gene TRBV19; 11 nucleotides match TRBD1. The CDR3 sequence is 15 residues long. The germline gives CDR1 LNHDA, CDR2 SQIVND (reference sequence). The V segment lost 4 bases and the J segment 6 bases; nucleotides outside the gene matches: 4. The CDR3 sequence is CASSNPGQGDEKLFF. DNA of the CDR3: TGTGCCAGTAGTAACCCGGGACAGGGGGATGAAAAACTGTTTTTT.

The gene calls are TRBV4-2 and TRBJ1-1, with 8 positions matching TRBD1. The CDR3 length is 14 residues. The germline gives CDR1 LGHNA, CDR2 YNFKEQ. V lost 4 bases, J lost 6 bases, and 7 bases stayed unmatched. The CDR3 spells CASSREDREPEAFF. The CDR3 coding sequence is TGTGCCAGCAGCCGAGAGGACAGGGAACCTGAAGCTTTCTTT.